Sequencing of this T cell receptor beta chain was carried out in a study of vaccination effects on CD4 cells after COVID-19. In its sample, this clone is medium-sized. Its antigen is as yet unknown. Prior to sequencing, the ViraFEST assay stimulated PBMC with viral peptide pools, which expanded the antigen-specific CD4+ T cells. Cultured cells yielded isolated CD4+ T cells after 10 days. Previously uninfected by SARS-CoV-2, the vaccine recipients also showed negative nucleocapsid antibodies. Using immunoSEQ multiplex PCR, the repertoire was profiled, and TCRdb retains in-frame clones only, with some absent. The sample lists about 55,000 clones; around 70% were seen once. From germline, CDR1 is MNHEY and CDR2 SMNVEV (reference sequence). Trimming took off 0 bases at V and 0 bases at J, with 8 bases between the two ends. This CDR3 has 15 amino acids.

Material: CD4+ T cells from PBMCs cultured with SARS-CoV-2 spike peptides, obtained before COVID-19 vaccination. This chain connects TRBV27 to TRBJ1-2; possibly TRBD1 for D (6 bases). This receptor was obtained from a human donor who received a COVID-19 vaccine. DNA of the CDR3: TGTGCCAGCAGTTTATCCCGGGGGCCTAACTATGGCTACACCTTC. Translating it yields CASSLSRGPNYGYTF.